A selection of T cell receptor beta chains follows, all from one sample in a study of T cell responses to AZD1222 COVID-19 vaccine. This table comes from immunoSEQ multiplex PCR, and its TCRdb copy is limited to in-frame clones, with some not included. The sample holds 100,000 to 150,000 clones, about 86% seen once. Specimen: peripheral blood, collected on day 0 of AZD1222 vaccination. Receptors originate from an adult in good health. Both conserved end residues are part of each CDR3. D genes are given only for firm matches. Size tells how often a clone was seen (once, few, many) or the class of an expanded clone, and some rows leave it out.

d_call clone_size j_call v_call cdr3_nt cdr3_aa
NA NA TRBJ2-1 TRBV7-2 TGTGCCAGCAGCTTAGGGCCTAACAATGAGCAGTTCTTC CASSLGPNNEQFF
NA NA TRBJ1-4 TRBV7-2 TGTGCCAGCAGCCCGCAGGGTTTAAGTGGTGAAAAACTGTTTTTT CASSPQGLSGEKLFF
TRBD1 NA TRBJ2-7 TRBV7-8 TGTGCCAGCACCCTAAGGCGGGACAGGGGGCACGAGCAGTACTTC CASTLRRDRGHEQYF
NA NA TRBJ1-4 TRBV10-3 TGTGCCATCAGTGAGGGACGACTGAATGAAAAACTGTTTTTT CAISEGRLNEKLFF
NA NA TRBJ2-7 TRBV6-5 TGTGCCAGCAGTTCTCCGGCAGGGGCGAATGAGCAGTACTTC CASSSPAGANEQYF
NA NA TRBJ1-2 TRBV4-3 TGCGCCAGCAGCCAAGACGCTTGGACAGTTAACTATGGCTACACCTTC CASSQDAWTVNYGYTF
NA NA TRBJ1-1 TRBV18 TGTGCCAGCCACGGGAGGTGGCAGGGGCAAACTGAAGCTTTCTTT CASHGRWQGQTEAFF
NA NA TRBJ1-1 TRBV24-1 TGTGCCACCAGGGGGGGACTCGGGACTGAAGCTTTCTTT CATRGGLGTEAFF
NA NA TRBJ2-1 TRBV18 TGTGCCAGCTCAGAACCGGGACACAACTACAATGAGCAGTTCTTC CASSEPGHNYNEQFF
TRBD1 NA TRBJ1-6 TRBV5-1 TGCGCCAGCAGCTTCGGACAGGGGAATTCACCCCTCCACTTT CASSFGQGNSPLHF
TRBD1 NA TRBJ1-3 TRBV7-2 TGTGCCAGCAGCGTAGGGACAGGGCACTCTGGAAACACCATATATTTT CASSVGTGHSGNTIYF
NA NA TRBJ1-5 TRBV19 TGTGCCAGTAGCTTAGTACCTGGACAGCCGGGACAGCCCCAGCATTTT CASSLVPGQPGQPQHF
NA NA TRBJ2-1 TRBV7-9 TGTGCCAGCAGCTCCCTGGCGGGTGAGAGCTCCTACAATGAGCAGTTCTTC CASSSLAGESSYNEQFF
TRBD1 NA TRBJ1-2 TRBV19 TGTGCCAGTTCCGGGACAGCTTATGGCTACACCTTC CASSGTAYGYTF
NA NA TRBJ2-1 TRBV2 TGTGCCAGCAGTGAGGACAGCTATTCCTACAATGAGCAGTTCTTC CASSEDSYSYNEQFF
TRBD2 few TRBJ2-3 TRBV14 TGTGCCAGCGGGCGGACTAGCGGGCAGAGCACAGATACGCAGTATTTT CASGRTSGQSTDTQYF
NA NA TRBJ2-1 TRBV9 TGTGCCAGTACGGGGGCTAGCGGTTACAATGAGCAGTTCTTC CASTGASGYNEQFF
TRBD1 NA TRBJ2-7 TRBV28 TGTGCCAGCACGACAGGGTCCTACGAGCAGTACTTC CASTTGSYEQYF
NA NA TRBJ2-5 TRBV20-1 TGCAGTGCTACAGGGGAGACCCAGTACTTC CSATGETQYF
NA once TRBJ1-2 TRBV28 TGTGCCAGCAGTTCTCCCGGTCTTTACGGCCTGGGCTATGGCTACACCTTC CASSSPGLYGLGYGYTF
NA NA TRBJ1-6 TRBV27 TGTGCCAGCAGTTCCCCCTTGAGCTCCTATAATTCACCCCTCCACTTT CASSSPLSSYNSPLHF
TRBD1 few TRBJ2-7 TRBV13 TGTGCCAGCAGCTTAGGAGGACAGGCTTTTGTAGACGAGCAGTACTTC CASSLGGQAFVDEQYF
NA once TRBJ1-4 TRBV6-2/TRBV6-3 TGTGCCAGCAGTTATCGACAGACCGCAACTAATGAAAAACTGTTTTTT CASSYRQTATNEKLFF
TRBD1 NA TRBJ1-6 TRBV5-1 TGCGCCAGCAGCACACGACAGGGGGGTTCACCCCTCCACTTT CASSTRQGGSPLHF
NA NA TRBJ2-5 TRBV28 TGTGCCAGCAGTTTTAAAGGGGCCCGGGAGACCCAGTACTTC CASSFKGARETQYF
TRBD1 NA TRBJ2-1 TRBV19 TGTGCCAGTAGTATTGGCAACAGGGGGCAAGATGAGCAGTTCTTC CASSIGNRGQDEQFF
TRBD1 NA TRBJ2-7 TRBV5-6 TGTGCCAGCAGCTTCGGGACAGGGGGCTACGAGCAGTACTTC CASSFGTGGYEQYF
NA NA TRBJ1-1 TRBV29-1 TGCAGCGTTGAAGAAATGAGGGGCGGTGGGTTCTTT CSVEEMRGGGFF
NA NA TRBJ2-3 TRBV19 TGTGCCAGTAGTATAGTGACAACCACAGATACGCAGTATTTT CASSIVTTTDTQYF
NA NA TRBJ2-7 TRBV11-2 TGTGCCAGCAGTATAATTACGGAGCAGTACTTC CASSIITEQYF
TRBD2 few TRBJ2-7 TRBV9 TGTGCCAGCAGCCCAGCCCCCGTAGCGGGACCAACCTACGAGCAGTACTTC CASSPAPVAGPTYEQYF
TRBD2 once TRBJ2-1 TRBV18 TGTGCCAGCTCACCCTCTAGCGGGAACTACAATGAGCAGTTCTTC CASSPSSGNYNEQFF
NA NA TRBJ1-2 TRBV13 TGTGCCAGCAGCTTAGACCGGACAACCACTAACTATGGCTACACCTTC CASSLDRTTTNYGYTF
TRBD2 NA TRBJ2-4 TRBV7-2 TGTGCCAGCAGCCGGATAGCGGGAGCGGGAACACTAGCCAAAAACATTCAGTACTTC CASSRIAGAGTLAKNIQYF
NA few TRBJ1-1 TRBV11-3 TGTGCCAGCAGCTGGAAACCGAACACTGAAGCTTTCTTT CASSWKPNTEAFF
NA few TRBJ1-1 TRBV5-1 TGCGCCAGCAGTTTGGACGGAGTTTCTGAAGCTTTCTTT CASSLDGVSEAFF
TRBD1 NA TRBJ1-6 TRBV7-2 TGTGCCAGCAGCCAGCAGGGGGCGGAAATTTCACCCCTCCACTTT CASSQQGAEISPLHF
TRBD1 NA TRBJ1-1 TRBV14 TGTGCCAGCAGCCCGCAGGGGGCTCTTAACACTGAAGCTTTCTTT CASSPQGALNTEAFF